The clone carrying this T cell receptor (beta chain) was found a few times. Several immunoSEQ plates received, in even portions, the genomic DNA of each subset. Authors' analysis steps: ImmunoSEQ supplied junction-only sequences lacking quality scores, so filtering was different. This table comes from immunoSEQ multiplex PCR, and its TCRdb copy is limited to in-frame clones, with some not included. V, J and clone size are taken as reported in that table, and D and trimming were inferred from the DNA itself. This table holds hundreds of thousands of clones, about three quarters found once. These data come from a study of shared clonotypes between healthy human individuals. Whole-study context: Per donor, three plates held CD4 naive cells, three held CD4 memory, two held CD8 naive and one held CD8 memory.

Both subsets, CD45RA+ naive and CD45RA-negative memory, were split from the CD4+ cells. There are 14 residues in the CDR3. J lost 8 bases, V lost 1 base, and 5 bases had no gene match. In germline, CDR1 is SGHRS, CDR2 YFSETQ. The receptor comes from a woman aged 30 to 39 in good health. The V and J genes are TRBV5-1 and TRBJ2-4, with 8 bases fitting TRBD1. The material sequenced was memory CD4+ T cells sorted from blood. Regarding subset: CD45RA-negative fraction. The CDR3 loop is CASSLRAQGDIQYF. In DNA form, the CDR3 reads TGCGCCAGCAGCTTGCGCGCACAGGGGGACATTCAGTACTTC.